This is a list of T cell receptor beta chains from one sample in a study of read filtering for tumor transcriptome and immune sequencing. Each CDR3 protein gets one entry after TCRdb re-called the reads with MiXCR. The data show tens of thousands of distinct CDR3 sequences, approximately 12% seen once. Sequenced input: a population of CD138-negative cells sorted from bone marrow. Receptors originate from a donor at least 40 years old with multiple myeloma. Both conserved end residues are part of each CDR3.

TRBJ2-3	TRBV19	CASSRTSGSGRLTDTQYF
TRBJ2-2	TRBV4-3	CASSRDRSSTGELFF
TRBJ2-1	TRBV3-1	CASSQDQGTSGSGSEQFF
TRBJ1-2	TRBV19	CASSIRGPQRYGYTF
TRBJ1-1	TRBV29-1	CSVEVRSTGTLVTLGDYTEAFF
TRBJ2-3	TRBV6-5	CASNDRDRDTDTQYF
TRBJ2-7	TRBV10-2	CASSEKKYYEQYF
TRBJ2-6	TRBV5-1	CASSLRPAGANVLTF
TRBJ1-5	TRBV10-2	CASSEGRNNQPQHF
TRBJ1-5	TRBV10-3	CAISDSNQPQHF
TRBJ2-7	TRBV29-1	CSAGTSGRYEQYF
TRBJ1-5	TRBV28	CASRGTDSNQPQHF
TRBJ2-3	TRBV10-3	CAISESGQGTQYF
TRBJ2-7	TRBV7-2	CASSPTSGSSYEQYF
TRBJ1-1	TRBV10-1	CASSTGQLNTEAFF
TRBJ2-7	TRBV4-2	CASSQELAAYEQYF
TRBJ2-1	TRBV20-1	CSAEGTSGPNEQFF
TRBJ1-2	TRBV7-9	CASSLGTAGYTF
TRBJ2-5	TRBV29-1	CSVEGATGEQETQYF
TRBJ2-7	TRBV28	CASREGGVTYEQYF
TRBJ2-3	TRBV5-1	CASSPRGAEDTQYF
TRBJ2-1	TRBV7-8	CASSSEGGSIDEQFF
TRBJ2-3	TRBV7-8	CASSLDRTDTQYF
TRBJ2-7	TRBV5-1	CASSTGLNWEQYF
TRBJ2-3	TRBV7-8	CASSFRALPDTQYF